The 31 T cell receptor beta chains reported below all come from one sample, sequenced in a study of CD8 T cells in Susac syndrome. A quantity of about 0.45 to 1 ug RNA underwent reverse transcription using random hexamers. TCRdb reprocessed the immunoSEQ multiplex PCR reads via MiXCR and lists one record per CDR3 protein. Among some 150,000 distinct CDR3 sequences listed, just under 95% were seen once. Material for sequencing was CD8+ T cells from PBMCs. These TCRs come from a human donor with multiple sclerosis.

The rearrangement uses TRBV20-1 and TRBJ1-5, with 8 bases lining up with TRBD1. The germline V gene has CDR1 DFQATT and CDR2 SNEGSKA (reference sequence). The length of the CDR3 is 19 residues. Trimming at V came to 0 bases and at J to 6 bases, leaving 19 bases not matched to a gene. Here the CDR3 DNA reads TGCAGTGCTAGAGACAATCTCGGGGTTCGGTCAGGGGGCATTCAGCCCCAGCATTTT. Its protein product is CSARDNLGVRSGGIQPQHF.

The chain is built from TRBV7-2 and TRBJ2-7; 11 positions match TRBD1. J gave up 4 bases and V 4 bases, and 9 bases lay outside the gene matches. CDR1 and CDR2 from the germline V gene are SGHTA and FQGNSA. The CDR3 runs 16 residues. CDR3 residues: CASSSGMDRGPYEQYF. CDR3 DNA: TGTGCCAGCAGCTCTGGGATGGACAGGGGGCCTTACGAGCAGTACTTC.

This clonotype was observed a handful of times. The chain links TRBV5-6 to TRBJ2-7; D gene unclear. CDR1 and CDR2 (germline): SGHDT, YYEEEE. This CDR3 has 11 residues. The V and J ends lost 1 base and 7 bases respectively, with 6 bases between them. CDR3 region: CASSLKREQYF. CDR3 bases: TGTGCCAGCAGCTTGAAGCGTGAGCAGTACTTC.

V usage is TRBV13 and J usage is TRBJ1-3; 7 bases align to TRBD1. This CDR3 has 15 residues. The J segment lost 2 bases and the V segment lost 5 bases, leaving 6 bases of the junction unmatched. Germline loops: CDR1 PRHDT, CDR2 FYEKMQ (reference sequence). The CDR3 DNA sequence: TGTGCCAGCAGCGATCGACAGGGTCCTGGAAACACCATATATTTT. Its protein is CASSDRQGPGNTIYF.

This clonotype was detected once. The V and J genes are TRBV6-2 or TRBV6-3 and TRBJ2-7, with D possibly TRBD1 on 5 matching bases. CDR3 length equals 15 residues. Germline-derived CDR1 and CDR2 are MNHEY and SVGEGT. The V end was cut by 5 bases, the J end by 3 bases, with 17 bases between. CDR3 sequence: CASSRTSRALYEQYF. DNA for the CDR3: TGTGCCAGCAGTCGAACTTCCAGGGCCCTCTACGAGCAGTACTTC.

This chain joins TRBV6-5 and TRBJ1-2, with a tentative D call TRBD1 (5 bases). CDR3 length: 16 amino acids. In germline, CDR1 is MNHEY, CDR2 SVGAGI. V was trimmed by 4 bases and J by 2 bases, leaving 17 bases between them. The CDR3 nucleotides read TGTGCCAGCAGTTCCCCCATTCAGGGTTCCAACTATGGCTACACCTTC. This gives the protein CASSSPIQGSNYGYTF.

The gene calls are TRBV5-1 and TRBJ2-1; D could derive from TRBD1 or TRBD2 (5 bases each). Trimming took 3 bases from V and 15 from J, leaving 13 bases between them. This CDR3 region has 11 residues. The germline V gene has CDR1 SGHRS and CDR2 YFSETQ. The CDR3 protein is CASSSGRVVFF. In DNA, the CDR3 is TGCGCCAGCAGCTCGGGACGGGTGGTGTTCTTC. Full variable domain (outside the CDR3, taken from reference TRBV5-1 and TRBJ2-1): KAGVTQTPRYLIKTRGQQVTLSCSPISGHRSVSWYQQTPGQGLQFLFEYFSETQRNKGNFPGRFSGRQFSNSRSEMNVSTLELGDSALYLCASSSGRVVFFGPGTRLTVL.

This chain uses TRBV5-1 with TRBJ2-1; D call uncertain. Trimming removed 0 bases from V and 4 bases from J, with 11 bases in between. CDR1 is SGHRS, CDR2 YFSETQ, per germline. This CDR3 has 15 residues. In DNA form, the CDR3 reads TGCGCCAGCAGCTTGGGCCGCAACCCTTACAATGAGCAGTTCTTC. Translated: CASSLGRNPYNEQFF.

V is TRBV19 and J is TRBJ1-6; D not certain. The CDR3 runs to 15 residues. V dropped 5 bases and J dropped 7 bases, with 15 bases sitting between them. Germline V lookup: CDR1 LNHDA, CDR2 SQIVND (reference sequence). CDR3 coding DNA: TGTGCCAGTAGTGCTTTCTCGGAGTTCAATTCACCCCTCCACTTT. It yields the protein CASSAFSEFNSPLHF.

The V call is TRBV5-6, the J call TRBJ1-2; D is unresolved. The CDR3 spans 13 residues. Trimming cost V 1 base and J 4 bases, with 8 bases left between them. The V gene's germline CDR1 is SGHDT and CDR2 YYEEEE. The CDR3 reads CASSLSRRYGYTF. The DNA of the CDR3 is TGTGCCAGCAGCTTGAGCCGCCGCTATGGCTACACCTTC.

With respect to this clonotype: The junction differs from germline at one of its ends, possibly a read error. This chain links TRBV29-1 with TRBJ2-7, with D perhaps assigned TRBD1 or TRBD2 (6 bases each). CDR3 size: 14 residues. Germline lookup yields CDR1 SQVTM and CDR2 ANQGSEA. The CDR3 protein is CSVRIRGAVYERYF. Here the CDR3 DNA reads TGCAGCGTTCGGATTAGGGGGGCCGTCTACGAGCGGTACTTC.

This CDR3 is CASSWNNEQFF. The CDR3 DNA follows: TGTGCCAGCAGCTGGAACAATGAGCAGTTCTTC. The genes are TRBV7-9 and TRBJ2-1; D remains ambiguous. The CDR3 loop spans 11 amino acids. Germline assignment: CDR1 SEHNR and CDR2 FQNEAQ (reference sequence). Trimming shortened V by 4 bases and J by 5 bases, and 3 bases separated the two germline ends.

The V and J genes are TRBV3-1 and TRBJ2-5; D is possibly TRBD2 (6 bases). The length of the CDR3 is 17 residues. V was pared by 0 bases and J by 1 base, with 15 bases between. The germline V gene has CDR1 LGHDT and CDR2 YNNKEL (reference sequence). CDR3 residues: CASSQDEGTGVQETQYF. The CDR3 DNA follows: TGTGCCAGCAGCCAAGATGAGGGCACGGGAGTCCAAGAGACCCAGTACTTC.

This clonotype has just one count. The chain is built from TRBV7-9 and TRBJ2-5; no definite D call. CDR3 length: 16 amino acids. Germline lookup yields CDR1 SEHNR and CDR2 FQNEAQ (reference sequence). Trimming stripped 3 bases from V and 5 bases from J, with 19 bases between. The CDR3 DNA is TGTGCCAGCAGCTTCGCCGTAGATGAACCTTCGGAGACCCAGTACTTC. It specifies CASSFAVDEPSETQYF.

This chain joins TRBV18 and TRBJ1-1; D may be TRBD1 (6 bases). From germline, CDR1 is KGHSH and CDR2 LQKENI. The CDR3 length is 16 residues. The ends were cut back, 4 bases at V and 1 base at J, with 16 bases in the middle. The CDR3 sequence: CASSQDGRGPNTEAFF. In DNA form, the CDR3 reads TGTGCCAGCTCACAAGACGGCAGGGGCCCGAACACTGAAGCTTTCTTT.

As DNA, the CDR3 is TGTGCCAGCAGCTCACCCGGCACGGACAGCCAGGATGAGGATGAAAAACTGTTTTTT. This gives the protein CASSSPGTDSQDEDEKLFF. The chain combines TRBV7-9 with TRBJ1-4; D possibly corresponds to TRBD1 (6 bases). The germline V gene encodes CDR1 SEHNR and CDR2 FQNEAQ (reference sequence). The CDR3 covers 19 residues. The V gene lost 4 bases and the J gene lost 6 bases, with 27 bases spanning the gap.

This clonotype was detected once. The chain has TRBV16 and TRBJ2-1; D remains ambiguous. CDR1 and CDR2 from the germline V gene are KGHSY and FQNENV. The CDR3 is 14 amino acids. The germline V and J ends were trimmed by 3 bases and 8 bases, with 14 bases remaining between them. The CDR3 nucleotides read TGTGCCAGCAGCCATCCCTCACATCCTCATGAGCAGTTCTTC. This gives the protein CASSHPSHPHEQFF.

J is TRBJ1-5 and V is TRBV2; tentative D call: TRBD1 (5 bases). The CDR3 is 15 amino acids. The germline V gene encodes CDR1 SNHLY and CDR2 FYNNEI. Deletions cut 3 bases from V and 0 bases from J, with 9 bases between. The chain's CDR3 is CASSEGRASNQPQHF. Here the CDR3 DNA reads TGTGCCAGCAGTGAGGGACGGGCTAGCAATCAGCCCCAGCATTTT.

The chain joins TRBV20-1 to TRBJ2-7, with D uncertain. Deletions cut 5 bases from V and 5 bases from J, with 22 bases between. The CDR3 extends over 15 amino acids. CDR1 and CDR2 from the germline V gene are DFQATT and SNEGSKA (reference sequence). The CDR3 here is CSAGDPVDPRHEQYF. CDR3 bases: TGCAGTGCTGGTGACCCCGTGGATCCCAGGCACGAGCAGTACTTC.

The V gene is TRBV7-7, the J gene TRBJ2-3; perhaps TRBD2 as D (6 bases). CDR3 length equals 15 residues. Trimming stripped 5 bases from V and 4 bases from J, with 16 bases between. Per the germline V gene, CDR1 is SSHAT and CDR2 is FNYEAQ (reference sequence). This chain's CDR3 is CASSRTWGVADTQYF. The CDR3 nucleotides read TGTGCCAGCAGCAGGACCTGGGGGGTAGCAGATACGCAGTATTTT.

The CDR3 DNA sequence: TGTGCCAGCAGCCAAGATCCCGGGGGCTGGGGCTACGAGCAGTACTTC. Translation gives CASSQDPGGWGYEQYF. The chain is built from TRBV3-1 and TRBJ2-7; D may be TRBD1 or TRBD2 (6 bases each). This CDR3 contains 16 residues. The V and J ends lost 0 bases and 3 bases respectively, with 15 bases between them. CDR1 is LGHDT, CDR2 YNNKEL, per germline (reference sequence).

This sequence joins TRBV14 and TRBJ1-2; D gene uncertain. This CDR3 is 13 amino acids long. Trimming shortened V by 5 bases and J by 7 bases, and 14 bases separated the two germline ends. Germline V gene sequence: CDR1 SGHDN, CDR2 FVKESK. Written as DNA, the CDR3 is TGTGCCAGCAGCAACGCTCCAGGAGCTGGCTACACCTTC. It is translated as CASSNAPGAGYTF.

V and J are TRBV27 and TRBJ1-2; 7 nucleotides align to TRBD1. This CDR3 is built from 15 residues. Germline-derived CDR1 and CDR2 are MNHEY and SMNVEV (reference sequence). The trim removed 3 bases at V and 7 bases at J, leaving 11 bases unmatched. The CDR3 spells CASSLGPGTAAGYTF. CDR3 bases: TGTGCCAGCAGTTTGGGCCCCGGGACAGCGGCTGGCTACACCTTC.

J is TRBJ1-2 and V is TRBV7-9, with D perhaps matching TRBD1 (5 bases). V shed 5 bases and J shed 8 bases, with 21 bases lying between them. Germline-derived CDR1 and CDR2 are SEHNR and FQNEAQ (reference sequence). The CDR3 consists of 15 residues. The CDR3 is CASSPPGVGRGGYTF. CDR3 nucleotide sequence: TGTGCCAGCAGCCCACCCGGTGTGGGGCGAGGGGGCTACACCTTC.

CDR3: CASSLGSQSRYF. The DNA for the CDR3 is TGTGCCAGCAGCTTAGGTTCCCAGTCGCGGTATTTT. The V and J genes are TRBV13 and TRBJ2-3; D is unclear. The CDR3 is made up of 12 amino acids. V lost 0 bases, J lost 14 bases, and 12 bases lay in between. Per germline, CDR1 PRHDT and CDR2 FYEKMQ (reference sequence).

The table lists this clonotype with a count of one. The V call is TRBV20-1, the J call TRBJ2-7; D uncertain. This CDR3 region has 12 residues. CDR1 and CDR2 (germline): DFQATT, SNEGSKA (reference sequence). In DNA form, the CDR3 reads TGCAGGGGCCCCGAGGCAGAGTACGAGCAGTACTTC. This codes for CRGPEAEYEQYF.

V gene TRBV20-1 combines with J gene TRBJ2-7, with D unclear. From germline, CDR1 is DFQATT and CDR2 SNEGSKA (reference sequence). This CDR3 is built from 17 residues. V lost 0 bases to trimming and J lost 2 bases, with 20 bases between them. The CDR3 bases are TGCAGTGCTAGAGACGTATCGGGCCCCGACGCTACCTACGAGCAGTACTTC. This codes for CSARDVSGPDATYEQYF.

The chain employs TRBV14 and TRBJ2-3, with unresolved D. Trimming shortened V by 3 bases and J by 1 base, and 14 bases separated the two germline ends. The CDR3 extends over 16 amino acids. Germline V gives CDR1 SGHDN, CDR2 FVKESK. The CDR3 spells CASSHTFSFGTDTQYF. CDR3 nucleotide sequence: TGTGCCAGCAGCCACACTTTCAGCTTTGGCACAGATACGCAGTATTTT.

This chain connects TRBV29-1 to TRBJ2-1; TRBD2 matches at 12 bases. This CDR3 comprises 16 residues. V gave up 6 bases and J gave up 8 bases; unmatched junction bases: 14. Germline V gene sequence: CDR1 SQVTM, CDR2 ANQGSEA. The CDR3 here is CSVILLTSGGVHEQFF. CDR3 bases: TGCAGCGTCATACTATTGACTAGCGGGGGTGTGCATGAGCAGTTCTTC.

The CDR3 DNA is TGTGCCATCAGAATCTCACAGGGCTGGTACACTGAAGCTTTCTTT. Protein product: CAIRISQGWYTEAFF. The rearrangement links TRBV10-3 to TRBJ1-1; possible D gene TRBD1, 6 bases. Germline V gives CDR1 ENHRY, CDR2 SYGVKD. The CDR3 loop spans 15 amino acids. V lost 6 bases and J 3 bases, leaving 17 bases between the germline ends.

The chain recombines TRBV20-1 with TRBJ1-2, with 11 bases aligning to TRBD1. The CDR3 consists of 15 residues. CDR1 is DFQATT, CDR2 SNEGSKA, per germline (reference sequence). The V and J ends lost 0 bases and 6 bases, in that order; junction bases with no gene match: 6. CDR3 DNA sequence: TGCAGTGCTAGAGACCCGGACAGGGGGCGGGATGGCTACACCTTC. Encoded protein: CSARDPDRGRDGYTF.